This T cell receptor (beta chain) was identified in a study of regulatory T cells. Findings and limits, study-wide: In CD3G-deficient patients, conventional CD4+ T cells were enriched for hydrophobic CDR3 residues at positions 6 and 7. Patient repertoires had restricted TRB V-J pairs and skewed V and J usage, most in Tregs.

A word on this clone: The antigen remains unidentified.

Patients aged 2 to 39 years had fewer naive T cells. Sorting split CD4+ cells into CD25-high CD127-low Tregs and CD25-low CD127-high conventional T cells. The PCR used 52 TRBV and 13 TRBJ primers. TCRdb keeps only in-frame clones here, not all; method: immunoSEQ multiplex PCR. The table lists about 30,000 clones, just under 95% of them singletons. The CDR3 is 16 amino acids. From germline, CDR1 is SEHNR and CDR2 FQNEAQ (reference sequence). V was pared by 5 bases and J by 0 bases, with 14 bases between. This sequence originates from a person aged 18 to 35 with CD3G deficiency. The sequenced sample consisted of conventional CD4+ T cells sorted from blood. The rearrangement uses TRBV7-9 and TRBJ2-1; D is ambiguous. The CDR3: CASSPSDGSSYNEQFF. The CDR3 region has the DNA TGTGCCAGCAGCCCCTCCGACGGATCCTCCTACAATGAGCAGTTCTTC.